The sequence of this T cell receptor (beta chain) was determined in a study of blood T cells in healthy people across ages. Primers used in a second PCR of roughly 7 to 11 cycles were a sample-barcoded 5' primer and a J-beta primer mix. TCRdb ran MiXCR on the 5' RACE reads and lists one entry per CDR3 protein. This table holds about 730,000 distinct CDR3 sequences, roughly 47% found once. Study conclusions and caveats: Older age coincided with a roughly linear decline in TCR beta diversity per million T cells.

This CDR3 contains 14 residues. Germline values: CDR1 KGHDR, CDR2 SFDVKD. With regard to this clonotype: Its matching antigen is unknown.

The V and J genes are TRBV24-1 and TRBJ2-7; D gene ambiguous. The J call is in doubt because the DNA end fits TRBJ2-5 better. This clonotype was obtained from a woman aged 55-69 years in good health. The sequencing sample was made of blood. The CDR3 reads CATSDPDRPETQYF. For the CDR3, the DNA is TGTGCCACCAGTGACCCGGACCGACCAGAGACCCAGTACTTC.